The next 10 T cell receptor beta chains were all read from a single sample in a study of PD-L1 blockade in urothelial cancer. As for time point: pretreatment peripheral blood. TCRdb's copy holds only in-frame clones and misses some; the assay was immunoSEQ multiplex PCR. The sample consists of about 95,000 clones, roughly 84% of them appearing once. Sequencing was performed on PBMCs, taken around atezolizumab (anti-PD-L1) treatment. Receptor source: a man aged 55 to 69 with urothelial cancer.

CDR3 in amino acids: CASSPGTGGFYEQYF. CDR3 bases: TGTGCCAGCAGTCCCGGGACAGGGGGCTTCTACGAGCAGTACTTC. V gene TRBV27 combines with J gene TRBJ2-7, with 12 bases that match TRBD1. The V gene's germline CDR1 is MNHEY and CDR2 SMNVEV (reference sequence). V was pared by 5 bases and J by 3 bases, with 5 bases of the junction left unmatched. This CDR3 region has 15 residues.

This clone appeared once. The chain links TRBV5-1 to TRBJ2-7, with 7 bases matching TRBD2. CDR3 length: 14 residues. Germline CDR1 reads SGHRS; CDR2 reads YFSETQ. The ends lost 1 base at V and 3 bases at J; junction bases unmatched: 4. The DNA of the CDR3 is TGCGCCAGCAGCTTGACGCGGGGGAACTACGAGCAGTACTTC. Its translation: CASSLTRGNYEQYF.

V usage is TRBV5-6 and J usage is TRBJ1-2, with unresolved D. CDR3 length: 13 amino acids. Germline CDR1 reads SGHDT; CDR2 reads YYEEEE. Trimming shortened V by 1 base and J by 8 bases, and 12 bases separated the two germline ends. Here the CDR3 reads CASSLSLEEGYTF. CDR3 coding DNA: TGTGCCAGCAGCTTGTCACTTGAGGAGGGCTACACCTTC.

The gene calls are TRBV4-1 and TRBJ1-5; D not certain. The germline V and J ends were trimmed by 2 bases and 0 bases, with 8 bases remaining between them. The CDR3 consists of 15 residues. CDR1 and CDR2 (germline): MGHRA, YSYEKL. The CDR3 loop reads CASSQTESSNQPQHF. CDR3 nucleotide sequence: TGCGCCAGCAGCCAAACCGAGAGTAGCAATCAGCCCCAGCATTTT.

The count of this clone is one. Its ends do not fully match the called genes, so a read error is possible. This sequence joins TRBV7-7 and TRBJ1-3, with a weak D call TRBD1 (5 bases). Germline CDR1 is SSHAT and CDR2 is FNYEAQ (reference sequence). This CDR3 is built from 15 residues. The CDR3 DNA reads TGTGCTAGCAGCCGGTTATATGGCACAGGAAGGGACATATATTTT. Translation: CASSRLYGTGRDIYF.

The rearrangement uses TRBV29-1 and TRBJ2-2, with 10 bases that match TRBD2. V gave up 5 bases and J gave up 1 base; unmatched junction bases: 1. Germline V gene sequence: CDR1 SQVTM, CDR2 ANQGSEA. The CDR3 spans 14 residues. The CDR3 DNA follows: TGCAGCGTTTTAGCGGGAGGGAACACCGGGGAGCTGTTTTTT. It yields the protein CSVLAGGNTGELFF.

The chain carries TRBV7-3 and TRBJ2-2; TRBD1 is a possible D gene (6 bases). Trimming cost V 5 bases and J 4 bases, with 8 bases left between them. The CDR3 runs to 13 residues. In germline, CDR1 is SGHTA, CDR2 FQGTGA. The CDR3 is CASSVQGTGELFF. The DNA of the CDR3 is TGTGCCAGCAGCGTACAGGGCACCGGGGAGCTGTTTTTT.

The chain couples TRBV28 to TRBJ1-4, with D possibly TRBD1 on 5 matching bases. This CDR3 comprises 16 residues. The germline V gene encodes CDR1 MDHEN and CDR2 SYDVKM. V was trimmed by 3 bases and J by 1 base, leaving 12 bases between them. The CDR3 loop is CASSLPDRLTNEKLFF. The CDR3 DNA is TGTGCCAGCAGTTTGCCCGACAGACTAACTAATGAAAAACTGTTTTTT.

The chain is built from TRBV28 and TRBJ1-6; D perhaps matches TRBD1 (5 bases). This CDR3 comprises 14 residues. Germline V gives CDR1 MDHEN, CDR2 SYDVKM. Trimming pared 5 bases from V and 7 bases from J, leaving 12 bases between. The DNA for the CDR3 is TGTGCCAGCAGTCTCGGCAGGGAAAATTCACCCCTCCACTTT. Translating gives CASSLGRENSPLHF. The whole variable domain, remainder taken from reference TRBV28 and TRBJ1-6, is DVKVTQSSRYLVKRTGEKVFLECVQDMDHENMFWYRQDPGLGLRLIYFSYDVKMKEKGDIPEGYSVSREKKERFSLILESASTNQTSMYLCASSLGRENSPLHFGNGTRLTVT.

The V gene is TRBV7-3, the J gene TRBJ2-3, with 8 bases that match TRBD2. CDR1 and CDR2 from the germline V gene are SGHTA and FQGTGA. This CDR3 is 15 amino acids long. Unmatched junction bases numbered 10, after V lost 5 bases and J lost 6 bases. The CDR3 sequence: CASSPGTRVYDTQYF. In nucleotides, the CDR3 is TGTGCCAGCAGCCCGGGGACTAGAGTTTATGATACGCAGTATTTT.